The source of this T cell receptor beta chain is a study of shared clonotypes between healthy human individuals. Profiling relied on immunoSEQ multiplex PCR, and the TCRdb table lists in-frame clones only, not all of them. The repertoire holds 750,000 to 1,000,000 clones, over 90% seen once, with nearly 25% in the top ten. The length of the CDR3 is 18 residues. Germline values: CDR1 SGHAT, CDR2 FQNNGV. After removal of 5 bases from V and 0 bases from J, the junction contained 13 bases not matched to a gene. Cells designated naive CD8 were CD45RO-negative and were positively selected for CCR7, with terminally differentiated effector memory CD45RA+ cells excluded.

The chain links TRBV11-2 to TRBJ2-1; 7 bases fit TRBD2. Material for sequencing was naive CD8+ T cells sorted from blood. The origin of this receptor is a man in his thirties or forties in good health. The CDR3 nucleotides are TGTGCCAGCAGCCGAGGCCGGCTAGCGGTGAGCTCCTACAATGAGCAGTTCTTC. The encoded protein is CASSRGRLAVSSYNEQFF.